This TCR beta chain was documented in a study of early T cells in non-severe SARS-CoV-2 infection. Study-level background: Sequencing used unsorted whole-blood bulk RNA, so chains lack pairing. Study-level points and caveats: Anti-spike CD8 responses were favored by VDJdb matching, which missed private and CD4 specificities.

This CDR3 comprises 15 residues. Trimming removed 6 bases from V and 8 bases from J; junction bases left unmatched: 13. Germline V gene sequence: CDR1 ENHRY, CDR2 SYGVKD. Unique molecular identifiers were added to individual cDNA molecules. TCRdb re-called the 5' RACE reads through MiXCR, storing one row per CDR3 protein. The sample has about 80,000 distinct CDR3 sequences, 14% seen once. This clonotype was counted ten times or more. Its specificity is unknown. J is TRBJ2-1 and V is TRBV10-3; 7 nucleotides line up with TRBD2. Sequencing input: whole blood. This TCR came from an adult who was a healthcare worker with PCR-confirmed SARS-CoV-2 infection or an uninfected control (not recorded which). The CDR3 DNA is TGTGCCATCAGCCCGTCGACTAGCTTAGGCGATGAGCAGTTCTTC. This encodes CAISPSTSLGDEQFF.